This record covers a single T cell receptor (beta chain). Its antigen remains unidentified. This sample stems from a study of cytomegalovirus exposure and HLA in healthy donors. Overall study findings and caveats: In a later analysis, across HLA loci, associated TCR counts were highest for DRB1, lowest for HLA-C. Rarity marked most TCR sequences, yet some public TCRs occurred in many donors. An analysis was carried out later, and it reportedly showed fewer N-insertions in an Asian-associated ancestry cluster than the 666-donor mean. The study labeled 150 to 200 TCR beta chains cytomegalovirus-associated.

Use of 60 Vbeta and 13 Jbeta primers characterized the PCR. Repertoires were generated with immunoSEQ multiplex PCR, while TCRdb's copy carries only in-frame clones and drops some. The sample holds more than 150,000 clones, over 65% seen once. The V and J ends lost 5 bases and 5 bases, in that order; junction bases with no gene match: 9. Germline V CDR1 and CDR2: SGDLS, YYNGEE. The CDR3 has 15 residues. The receptor's source is a man between 18 and 29 years old in good health and CMV-seronegative. Source material: PBMCs. The genes are TRBV9 and TRBJ2-2; 7 bases are shared with TRBD1. The CDR3: CASSEHTTGTGELFF. The CDR3 DNA reads TGTGCCAGCAGTGAGCACACGACAGGGACCGGGGAGCTGTTTTTT. Combining the CDR3 with reference TRBV9 and TRBJ2-2 gives the whole variable domain DSGVTQTPKHLITATGQRVTLRCSPRSGDLSVYWYQQSLDQGLQFLIQYYNGEERAKGNILERFSAQQFPDLHSELNLSSLELGDSALYFCASSEHTTGTGELFFGEGSRLTVL.